Given below is one T cell receptor beta chain in context. This clone appeared a single time. What antigen it recognizes has not been identified. The record has no base qualities; no much larger clone is one base away. V is cut by 2 bases and J by 2 bases, and the space between the germline ends is 13 bases. Based on the germline V gene, the CDR1 and CDR2 sequences are MDHEN and SYDVKM. The CDR3 covers 16 residues, taking in both the cysteine and the phenylalanine. The read is trimmed to its CDR3 DNA, 48 bases read in frame from base 1. Patients with a history of autoimmune disease or receiving systemic immunosuppression were excluded from the trial. Peripheral blood for TCR sequencing was drawn from every dose cohort at baseline, at cycle 4 day 1 and at cycle 7 day 1. Samples were obtained from an open-label, multicenter, first-in-human phase I dose-escalation trial of ivuxolimab. Adults with locally advanced or metastatic melanoma, renal cell, hepatocellular, or head and neck squamous cell carcinoma were enrolled in the trial. Before TCR sequencing, CD4+ and CD8+ T cells were separately sorted from peripheral blood.

This sample is drawn from a study of OX40 agonist ivuxolimab in advanced cancers. Regarding the research as a whole: Ivuxolimab was an agonistic, fully human IgG2 monoclonal antibody directed against OX40 (CD134), a costimulatory receptor. Intravenous ivuxolimab was administered to patients every 2 weeks at six dose levels: 0.01, 0.1, 0.3, 1.5, 3 and 10 mg/kg. Of the approximately 50 dose-escalation patients, hepatocellular carcinoma was present in about 19, melanoma in approximately 15, renal cell carcinoma in 9 and head and neck cancer in 9. A male proportion of around 81% and a mean age of roughly 58 years, ranging from roughly 23 to 80, were recorded for the dose-escalation cohort. Patients were allowed to have had prior anti-PD-1, anti-PD-L1 or anti-CTLA-4 therapy, and 40% to 45% of the dose-escalation patients had previously received checkpoint inhibitors. Partial responses occurred in three dose-escalation patients, of whom one had hepatocellular carcinoma and two had cutaneous melanoma. The point of sequencing TCRbeta in the periphery was to test whether ivuxolimab changed TCR sequence diversity and drove clonal T-cell expansion. The paper covers the monotherapy dose-escalation part of the phase I ivuxolimab trial, which included N ≈ 50 patients. What the work shows at the level of the full study, not this receptor alone: The antigen specificity of the peripheral T cells that underwent clonal expansion was not determined. In partial responders in the 0.1-3.0 mg/kg groups, normalized peripheral clonal expansion was found to be among the lowest, especially among CD8+ T cells. At doses of 0.1 to 3.0 mg/kg, clonal expansion of both CD4+ and CD8+ T cells in blood was seen between baseline and week 6. After ivuxolimab, expanded clones were on average more numerous among CD8+ T cells than among CD4+ T cells. Low levels of normalized T-cell clonal expansion were also seen in some patients who did not respond.

To sequence the TCRbeta CDR3 region, genomic DNA was isolated from the sorted cells. TCRbeta CDR3 regions were sequenced using the immunoSEQ Assay. As stored in TCRdb, this immuneACCESS dataset retains in-frame rearrangements with V and J assigned. A fraction of the clones does not appear; measured against another copy, unresolved V genes explain less than half of the discrepancy, and the remainder lacks a known reason. The sample has around 65,000 clones on record, roughly 92% of them singletons. Less than 0.3% of the sample belongs to the ten largest clones. The chain couples TRBV28 to TRBJ1-5; the D region possibly corresponds to TRBD1 (5 bases align). This receptor was obtained from an adult with an advanced solid tumor such as melanoma, head and neck, liver or kidney cancer. Sequenced material: CD4+ or CD8+ T cells sorted from blood, taken in a trial of the OX40 agonist ivuxolimab. At the DNA level, the sequence is TGTGCCAGCAGTTTAAGGCGGGGCCCAGGCAATCAGCCCCAGCATTTT. It is translated as CASSLRRGPGNQPQHF. Beyond the CDR3, the reference TRBV28 and TRBJ1-5 genes provide the residues; the full variable domain reads: DVKVTQSSRYLVKRTGEKVFLECVQDMDHENMFWYRQDPGLGLRLIYFSYDVKMKEKGDIPEGYSVSREKKERFSLILESASTNQTSMYLCASSLRRGPGNQPQHFGDGTRLSIL.